The 6 T cell receptor beta chains given below trace back to one sample, sequenced in a study of vaccination and CD4 T cells after COVID-19. Sequenced with the Oncomine TCR Beta short-read assay was DNA taken from cultured CD4+ T cells. A single record per CDR3 protein comes from TCRdb applying MiXCR to the PCR reads. The sample records 9,000 to 15,000 distinct CDR3 sequences, around half being singletons. The treatment: approximately nine-day PBMC culture with coronavirus spike peptide pools or control peptides (ViraFEST assay). No antigens are known for them. The sequencing input was CD4+ T cells from blood, cultured in vitro. These receptors were collected from a human donor who had recovered from COVID-19.

The J gene is TRBJ2-2, the V gene TRBV6-2 or TRBV6-3, with 14 bases lining up with TRBD2. The CDR3 is 17 residues long. V was pared by 4 bases and J by 6 bases, with 7 bases of the junction left unmatched. Germline V gene data show CDR1 as MNHEY and CDR2 as SVGEGT. The CDR3 bases are TGTGCCAGCAGTTCCCGACTAGCGGGAGGGGTGGCCGGGGAGCTGTTTTTT. This sequence encodes CASSSRLAGGVAGELFF.

This clonotype showed up just a few times. The V and J genes are TRBV2 and TRBJ2-6; D remains unclear. Per the germline V gene, CDR1 is SNHLY and CDR2 is FYNNEI. V lost 8 bases and J 0 bases, leaving 8 bases between the germline ends. The CDR3 extends over 14 amino acids. CDR3 sequence: CASQRDSGANVLTF. CDR3 coding DNA: TGTGCCAGCCAAAGAGACTCTGGGGCCAACGTCCTGACTTTC.

The chain recombines TRBV7-2 with TRBJ2-5; weak D call: TRBD2 (5 bases). Trimming pared 5 bases from V and 5 bases from J, leaving 15 bases between. The CDR3 is 14 residues long. In germline, CDR1 is SGHTA, CDR2 FQGNSA. The CDR3, as DNA: TGTGCCAGCAGCCCGTGGACTGCTCCGGAGACCCAGTACTTC. Encoded protein: CASSPWTAPETQYF.

The rearrangement uses TRBV18 and TRBJ1-2, with unresolved D. Trimming left V 2 bases short and J 2 bases short, with 12 bases between. Germline loops: CDR1 KGHSH, CDR2 LQKENI. The CDR3 length is 15 residues. The DNA of the CDR3 is TGTGCCAGCTCACCATCGGTGGGAGGGAACTATGGCTACACCTTC. It codes for CASSPSVGGNYGYTF.

The genes are TRBV20-1 and TRBJ2-1; perhaps TRBD2 as D (5 bases). This CDR3 region has 15 residues. CDR1 is DFQATT and CDR2 is SNEGSKA in the germline V gene (reference sequence). The V end was cut by 0 bases, the J end by 6 bases, with 15 bases between. Here the CDR3 reads CSARDPASNLNEQFF. The DNA of the CDR3 is TGCAGTGCTAGAGATCCCGCTAGCAATCTCAATGAGCAGTTCTTC.

This clonotype has only a few counts. The rearrangement links TRBV21-1 to TRBJ1-3. TRBV21-1 is a recognized pseudogene. This CDR3 comprises 14 residues. CDR3 sequence (DNA): TGTGCCAGCAGCAAAACGGGAGGTGGAAACACCATATATTTT. Amino acids: CASSKTGGGNTIYF.